This entry lists 2 T cell receptor beta chains sequenced from one sample in a study of blood T cells in healthy people across ages. The second PCR ran 7 to 11 cycles with a sample-barcoded 5' primer and J-beta primers. Each CDR3 protein is one row after TCRdb ran MiXCR on the 5' RACE reads. The data show around 820,000 distinct CDR3 sequences, with more than 20% seen just once and roughly 3.8% held by the top ten. These data were likewise used in another study, on T cells of mothers and their children.

Input material: blood. The receptors stem from a boy younger than 18 in good health.

In this sample, this clonotype turned up many times. The chain links TRBV29-1 to TRBJ2-5; perhaps D is TRBD1 or TRBD2 (5 bases each). The CDR3 has 13 residues. V lost 0 bases and J lost 6, with 11 bases in between. Looked up from germline, CDR1 is SQVTM and CDR2 is ANQGSEA. CDR3 bases: TGCAGCGTTGAAGACGAGAGGGGACAGACCCAGTACTTC. It yields the protein CSVEDERGQTQYF. Filled out from reference TRBV29-1 and TRBJ2-5, the complete variable domain reads SAVISQKPSRDICQRGTSLTIQCQVDSQVTMMFWYRQQPGQSLTLIATANQGSEATYESGFVIDKFPISRPNLTFSTLTVSNMSPEDSSIYLCSVEDERGQTQYFGPGTRLLVL.

This chain connects TRBV7-2 to TRBJ2-7; the D call may be TRBD1 or TRBD2 (6 bases each). The CDR3 contains 15 residues. Per the germline V gene, CDR1 is SGHTA and CDR2 is FQGNSA. Trimming stripped 5 bases from V and 2 bases from J, with 16 bases between. The CDR3 region is CASSQQPGATYEQYF. The CDR3, as DNA: TGTGCCAGCAGCCAACAACCGGGGGCTACCTACGAGCAGTACTTC.